Listed below are T cell receptor beta chains from one sample, sequenced in a study of CD8 T cells in ankylosing spondylitis. From the 5' RACE reads, TCRdb called clonotypes with MiXCR, one entry per CDR3 protein. The sample records about 330,000 distinct CDR3 sequences, 6.5% to 10% being singletons. Sequenced sample: blood, either unsorted or a sorted T cell fraction (not recorded which). The receptors come from a male donor with ankylosing spondylitis. The CDR3 runs from the conserved cysteine through the conserved F or W. A D gene is named only where the DNA matches it firmly. For some rows the clone size is stated as once, few or many, or as a class when expanded; others skip it.

cdr3_length j_call v_call d_call clone_size cdr3_nt cdr3_aa
14 TRBJ2-7 TRBV2 . . TGTGCCAGCACCGGGGCGACAGCCAGCTACGAGCAGTACTTC CASTGATASYEQYF
14 TRBJ1-2 TRBV30 TRBD1 . TGTGCCTGGGACCATCGACAGGGGACCTATGGCTACACCTTC CAWDHRQGTYGYTF
14 TRBJ2-5 TRBV10-3 . . TGTGCCACCGAGGTGGACAGTAGACAAGAGACCCAGTACTTC CATEVDSRQETQYF
11 TRBJ2-1 TRBV20-1 . few TGCAGTGGGGAGAATTACAATGAGCAGTTCTTC CSGENYNEQFF
14 TRBJ2-1 TRBV11-2 . . TGTGCCAGCAGCTTAGATCGTCTTTTTCATGAGCAGTTCTTC CASSLDRLFHEQFF
13 TRBJ2-2 TRBV27 . . TGTGCCAGCACCCTCGCGAACACCGGGGAGCTGTTTTTT CASTLANTGELFF
15 TRBJ2-2 TRBV4-3 . . TGCGCCAGCAGCCAAGCGTCAGTGAACACCGGGGAGCTGTTTTTT CASSQASVNTGELFF
11 TRBJ1-2 TRBV30 . . TGTGCCTGGAGTGTACGATTCGGCTACACCTTC CAWSVRFGYTF
15 TRBJ2-1 TRBV5-1 TRBD2 many TGTGCCAGCAGTTTAGGGCTAGCGGGGGTCAATGAGCAGTTCTTC CASSLGLAGVNEQFF
16 TRBJ2-3 TRBV20-1 . . TGCAGTGCTAGAGACGCCCAGACAGGCCGCACAGATACGCAGTATTTT CSARDAQTGRTDTQYF
14 TRBJ2-5 TRBV29-1 TRBD1 many TGCAGCGGCTTGAAGGACAGGGGCTTCGAGACCCAGTACTTC CSGLKDRGFETQYF
16 TRBJ2-5 TRBV28 TRBD1 many TGTGCCAGCAGTTCCCTACGACAGGGGGCGCGAGAGACCCAGTACTTC CASSSLRQGARETQYF
12 TRBJ1-1 TRBV7-9 TRBD1 few TGTGCCGGCAAACAGGGGCGGGCTGAAGCTTTCTTT CAGKQGRAEAFF
14 TRBJ2-3 TRBV29-1 . many TGCAGCGTTTGGGTGGGAGGAAACACAGATACGCAGTATTTT CSVWVGGNTDTQYF
17 TRBJ2-7 TRBV4-1 . few TGCGCCAGCAGCCAGACGCTGAGATGGGACCTCTCCTACGAGCAGTACTTC CASSQTLRWDLSYEQYF
17 TRBJ1-1 TRBV15 . . TGTGCCACCAGCAGAACGGGGGGCGGGGGGGGTTTCTCTGAAGCTTTCTTT CATSRTGGGGGFSEAFF
14 TRBJ2-7 TRBV20-1 . few TGCAGTGCTCGCACAGGACAAGCATCCTACGAGCAGTACTTC CSARTGQASYEQYF
16 TRBJ2-5 TRBV28 TRBD2 few TGTGCCAGCAGTTTACCGGATTGGGGGGGCCAAGAGACCCAGTACTTC CASSLPDWGGQETQYF
14 TRBJ2-2 TRBV19 . many TGTGCCAGTAGTACTCAGGCGAACACCGGGGAGCTGTTTTTT CASSTQANTGELFF
17 TRBJ2-3 TRBV12-3/TRBV12-4 . many TGTGCCAGCAGTTTAGCCTTAAGTACCCAATCCACAGATACGCAGTATTTT CASSLALSTQSTDTQYF
12 TRBJ2-1 TRBV27 . many TGTGCCAGCACTAGCGCCTACAATGAGCAGTTCTTC CASTSAYNEQFF
15 TRBJ1-6 TRBV25-1 . many TGTGCCAGCAGTGAATTACGGGCTGATAATTCACCCCTCCACTTT CASSELRADNSPLHF
13 TRBJ2-7 TRBV28 . many TGTGCCGGGAGAACGACGGGAACCTACGAGCAGTACTTC CAGRTTGTYEQYF
13 TRBJ2-1 TRBV7-2 . few TGTGCCAGCAGCTTTACTCGGAACCATGAGCAGTTCTTC CASSFTRNHEQFF